One T cell receptor beta chain is described in this entry. This record comes from a study of blood T cell repertoires in COVID-19. Two negative PCRs, clearance, or symptom resolution characterized the recovered Cohort 3 donors. V was trimmed by 6 bases and J by 3 bases, leaving 15 bases between them. The CDR3 is 14 amino acids. Germline assignment: CDR1 SGDLS and CDR2 YYNGEE. The data were produced by immunoSEQ multiplex PCR, yet TCRdb's version contains in-frame clones alone and is incomplete. The sample has more than 150,000 clones, 75% to 90% seen once. The clonotype was recovered from a woman in her 30s who had recovered from COVID-19. This chain connects TRBV9 to TRBJ1-2; no clear D. Sample: PBMCs or T cells enriched from blood (not recorded which). CDR3 loop: CASTSPPGDYGYTF. The CDR3 DNA reads TGTGCCAGCACCTCCCCGCCCGGAGACTATGGCTACACCTTC.